This TCR beta chain was found in a study of shared clonotypes between healthy human individuals. The study's findings and limits: The study's rarefaction showed incomplete sorted-subset sequencing despite large depth. A reduction in generation probabilities was seen for non-shared clonotypes relative to those shared by all four donors.

In the case of this clone: The antigen remains undetermined.

Sequenced by immunoSEQ multiplex PCR; TCRdb stores in-frame clones only, minus some. The profile shows 2 million to 3 million clones, roughly 93% of them singletons. The germline V gene encodes CDR1 SEHNR and CDR2 FQNEAQ (reference sequence). V lost 6 bases, J lost 1 base, and 3 bases stayed unmatched. The CDR3 has 15 residues. This clonotype originated in a man between 18 and 35 years old in good health. Some clones in this sample may be carry-over from other donors' samples. The sample comprised naive CD4+ T cells from PBMCs. Specified subset: CD45RA+ positively selected. The chain combines TRBV7-9 with TRBJ1-4, with 9 nucleotides matching TRBD1. For the CDR3, the DNA is TGTGCCAGCAGTCGACAGGGGGGAACTAATGAAAAACTGTTTTTT. Its translation is CASSRQGGTNEKLFF.